The 2 T cell receptor beta chains reported below all come from one sample, sequenced in a study of glioma-infiltrating T cells. Amplification of TCR alpha and beta CDR3 regions from RNA used iRepertoire nested multiplex PCR. TCRdb redid the calling of the multiplex PCR reads with MiXCR, one entry per CDR3 protein. The repertoire consists of around 93,000 distinct CDR3 sequences, with 35% to 50% occurring once and the leading ten covering around two fifths. Sequencing was done on a sample of glioma tissue, nonneoplastic brain tissue, or PBMCs (not recorded which). The receptor set was obtained from a human donor with low-grade glioma or glioblastoma, undergoing nonglioma brain surgery, or in good health (not recorded which).

Ten or more counts support this clonotype. The rearrangement links TRBV20-1 to TRBJ1-4; 8 bases map to TRBD1. The CDR3 has 15 residues. Trimming cost V 0 bases and J 8 bases; bases outside gene matches: 8. Germline CDR1 reads DFQATT; CDR2 reads SNEGSKA (reference sequence). CDR3 sequence: CSARDPTGVWEKLFF. CDR3 DNA: TGCAGTGCTAGAGATCCGACAGGGGTCTGGGAAAAACTGTTTTTT.

This clonotype was seen many times. The V call is TRBV7-2, the J call TRBJ2-2; 11 bases agree with TRBD1. J was trimmed by 4 bases and V by 5 bases; bases with no gene match: 6. The CDR3 contains 16 residues. From germline, CDR1 is SGHTA and CDR2 FQGNSA. The DNA for the CDR3 is TGTGCCAGCAGCCGAGGACAGGGGGCTGGCACCGGGGAGCTGTTTTTT. Translated, it gives CASSRGQGAGTGELFF.